This T cell receptor beta chain was documented in a study of neurological immune-mediated disorders. This clonotype was recorded many times. TCRdb ran MiXCR on the 5' RACE reads and lists one entry per CDR3 protein. The repertoire includes tens of thousands of distinct CDR3 sequences, approximately 13% of them detected once, and around 5.3% sits in the top ten. The CDR3 consists of 14 residues. The V segment lost 6 bases and the J segment 3 bases; nucleotides outside the gene matches: 7. CDR1 is ENHRY and CDR2 is SYGVKD in the germline V gene. Time point in this sample: longitudinal time-point 2. The receptor was isolated from a female donor with HTLV-1-associated myelopathy (HAM/TSP). Material: PBMCs. This chain links TRBV10-3 with TRBJ2-7, with 8 positions matching TRBD2. CDR3 nucleotide sequence: TGTGCCATCAGACTGACCGGGACTAGCTACGAGCAGTACTTC. This gives the protein CAIRLTGTSYEQYF.